This TCR beta chain was profiled in a study of cytomegalovirus exposure and HLA in healthy donors. PCR employed 60 Vbeta and 13 Jbeta primers. Repertoires were generated with immunoSEQ multiplex PCR, while TCRdb's copy carries only in-frame clones and drops some. The sample includes under 150,000 clones, roughly 88% of them seen just once. Whole-study findings and limits: Overall, roughly 160 TCR beta chains were annotated as cytomegalovirus-associated. Most TCRs appeared rarely, but some public TCRs recurred in many donors. It was reported that the classifier diagnosed cytomegalovirus status with high specificity and sensitivity in both the original and validation cohorts.

On this clone: The antigen is undetermined.

This receptor was taken from a man aged 50 or older in good health and CMV-seronegative. Sample: PBMCs.

CDR3 amino acids: CASSYSSLGLNSPLHF. The CDR3 DNA follows: TGTGCCAGCAGTTACTCGAGCCTTGGTCTGAATTCACCCCTCCACTTT. This sequence joins TRBV6-5 and TRBJ1-6; the D is unclear. Germline V CDR1 and CDR2: MNHEY, SVGAGI. Deletions cut 0 bases from V and 7 bases from J, with 13 bases between. The CDR3 consists of 16 residues.